These 15 T cell receptor beta chains originate from one sample sequenced in a study of cytotoxic CD8 clonotypes in ibrutinib-treated CLL (dated by TCRdb to 2020 to 2023). Explained via the paper, the time point label denotes: 12 months on ibrutinib. The library came from the immunoSEQ multiplex PCR assay. Not all clones reach the TCRdb copy of this immuneACCESS table, which keeps in-frame sequences only. Checked studies attribute under half of the gap to unresolved V genes and leave the rest unexplained. In this sample the table shows more than 140,000 clones, 60% to 85% of which occur a single time. The top ten hold 28% of the sample. The specimen was PBMCs, collected after 12 months of ibrutinib treatment. All receptors derive from a human donor with chronic lymphocytic leukemia.

The CDR3 region has the DNA TGTGCCAGCAGCTCCAACAGGGTGGCGGTCTATGGCTACACCTTC. Protein sequence: CASSSNRVAVYGYTF. V is TRBV7-9 and J is TRBJ1-2; possible D gene TRBD1, 6 bases. Germline CDR1 and CDR2: SEHNR and FQNEAQ (reference sequence). Between the trimmed V and J ends, which lost 4 bases and 4 bases, there was a span of 16 bases. This CDR3 is 15 amino acids long. The complete variable domain, with remaining parts taken from reference TRBV7-9 and TRBJ1-2, reads DTGVSQNPRHKITKRGQNVTFRCDPISEHNRLYWYRQTLGQGPEFLTYFQNEAQLEKSRLLSDRFSAERPKGSFSTLEIQRTEQGDSAMYLCASSSNRVAVYGYTFGSGTRLTVV.

CDR3 coding DNA: TGTGCCAGCAGCTTAGCAGACAGGAGCAATCAGCCCCAGCATTTT. Translating gives CASSLADRSNQPQHF. The rearrangement joins TRBV7-2 to TRBJ1-5; D might be TRBD1 (6 bases). This CDR3 is built from 15 residues. V was shortened by 0 bases and J by 1 base, with 7 bases between the two germline ends. Per the germline V gene, CDR1 is SGHTA and CDR2 is FQGNSA.

A few counts support this clone. The chain uses TRBV18 and TRBJ1-1; D unclear. This CDR3 comprises 13 residues. Germline CDR1 KGHSH, CDR2 LQKENI. With 3 bases removed from V and 0 bases from J, the gap between germline ends came to 5 bases. The CDR3: CASSPGMNTEAFF. CDR3 DNA sequence: TGTGCCAGCTCACCGGGGATGAACACTGAAGCTTTCTTT.

This sequence joins TRBV27 and TRBJ2-7; D unresolved. CDR1 and CDR2 from the germline V gene are MNHEY and SMNVEV (reference sequence). The germline V and J ends were trimmed by 2 bases and 2 bases, with 7 bases remaining between them. This CDR3 contains 13 residues. The CDR3 loop reads CASSLRRTYEQYF. CDR3 DNA: TGTGCCAGCAGTTTAAGAAGAACCTACGAGCAGTACTTC.

V gene TRBV6-5 combines with J gene TRBJ2-5; TRBD1 aligns across 7 bases. Trimming took 4 bases from V and 4 from J; bases not matched to a gene: 9. Germline CDR1 is MNHEY and CDR2 is SVGAGI. This CDR3 is 15 amino acids long. The CDR3 DNA is TGTGCCAGCAGTTGGCAGACAGGGAACGGAGAGACCCAGTACTTC. It translates to CASSWQTGNGETQYF.

The chain uses TRBV5-6 and TRBJ1-6, with D unclear. Germline V lookup: CDR1 SGHDT, CDR2 YYEEEE. Trimming removed 1 base from V and 9 bases from J, with 5 bases in between. The CDR3 has 12 amino acids. CDR3 loop: CASSLTGSPLHF. In DNA form, the CDR3 reads TGTGCCAGCAGCTTGACGGGTTCACCCCTCCACTTT.

The sample holds a few counts of this clone. J is TRBJ1-5 and V is TRBV9, with TRBD1 matching 8 bases. Germline V gene data show CDR1 as SGDLS and CDR2 as YYNGEE. This CDR3 is built from 13 residues. J was trimmed by 5 bases and V by 5 bases; bases with no gene match: 3. The CDR3 DNA reads as TGTGCCAGCAGTGGGACAGGCGATCAGCCCCAGCATTTT. This codes for CASSGTGDQPQHF. The variable domain in full, completed from reference TRBV9 and TRBJ1-5, reads DSGVTQTPKHLITATGQRVTLRCSPRSGDLSVYWYQQSLDQGLQFLIQYYNGEERAKGNILERFSAQQFPDLHSELNLSSLELGDSALYFCASSGTGDQPQHFGDGTRLSIL.

The chain recombines TRBV19 with TRBJ2-5; unclear D gene. Per the germline V gene, CDR1 is LNHDA and CDR2 is SQIVND (reference sequence). The CDR3 has 13 residues. Deletions cut 1 base from V and 5 bases from J, with 8 bases between. Here the CDR3 DNA reads TGTGCCAGTAGTATAGGTTCTGAGGAGACCCAGTACTTC. Its translation: CASSIGSEETQYF.

The genes are TRBV11-2 and TRBJ2-1; D not certain. From germline, CDR1 is SGHAT and CDR2 FQNNGV. V was trimmed by 5 bases and J by 1 base, leaving 6 bases between them. The CDR3 has 13 residues. In DNA form, the CDR3 reads TGTGCCAGCAGCCGAGAATCCTACAATGAGCAGTTCTTC. Its protein is CASSRESYNEQFF. Complete variable domain (other parts from reference TRBV11-2 and TRBJ2-1): EAGVAQSPRYKIIEKRQSVAFWCNPISGHATLYWYQQILGQGPKLLIQFQNNGVVDDSQLPKDRFSAERLKGVDSTLKIQPAKLEDSAVYLCASSRESYNEQFFGPGTRLTVL.

The chain carries TRBV7-9 and TRBJ2-3, with D perhaps TRBD2 (6 bases). The CDR3 is made up of 14 amino acids. Germline-derived CDR1 and CDR2 are SEHNR and FQNEAQ (reference sequence). V lost 5 bases to trimming and J lost 6 bases, with 15 bases between them. In DNA, the CDR3 is TGTGCCAGCAGCCACCGTTCGGGGGACGATACGCAGTATTTT. It encodes CASSHRSGDDTQYF.

The CDR3 loop reads CASSVDVMGEQYF. CDR3 sequence (DNA): TGTGCCAGCAGCGTAGACGTGATGGGGGAGCAGTACTTC. The chain employs TRBV9 and TRBJ2-7; D unresolved. V was clipped by 0 bases and J by 7 bases, with 11 bases between them. Per the germline V gene, CDR1 is SGDLS and CDR2 is YYNGEE. CDR3 length: 13 residues.

This clone was seen a few times. The chain is built from TRBV30 and TRBJ2-7; possible D gene TRBD1, 5 bases. The CDR3 totals 15 residues. The V gene lost 3 bases and the J gene lost 5 bases, with 20 bases spanning the gap. The germline gives CDR1 GTSNPN, CDR2 SVGIG (reference sequence). CDR3 DNA sequence: TGTGCCTGGAGGATGCTCCTGGCAGGGCTCCACGAGCAGTACTTC. Protein product: CAWRMLLAGLHEQYF.

The V call is TRBV19, the J call TRBJ1-5, with a possible D match to TRBD1 (5 bases). CDR3 length equals 15 residues. Germline-derived CDR1 and CDR2 are LNHDA and SQIVND (reference sequence). Trimming cost V 7 bases and J 2 bases, with 15 bases left between them. This chain's CDR3 is CASTFGGAGNQPQHF. The CDR3 bases are TGTGCCAGTACCTTCGGGGGAGCGGGCAATCAGCCCCAGCATTTT.

The chain combines TRBV10-3 with TRBJ1-5; D is undetermined. The V gene lost 0 bases and the J gene lost 3 bases, with 15 bases spanning the gap. The germline V gene encodes CDR1 ENHRY and CDR2 SYGVKD. The CDR3 extends over 17 amino acids. CDR3 protein: CAISESWQKGSNQPQHF. CDR3 coding DNA: TGTGCCATCAGTGAGTCCTGGCAGAAAGGATCCAATCAGCCCCAGCATTTT.

This clone was seen just once. The chain links TRBV28 to TRBJ2-3, with D tentatively TRBD1 or TRBD2 (6 bases each). This CDR3 is built from 15 residues. Deletions cut 3 bases from V and 0 bases from J, with 10 bases between. Germline V gene lookup returns CDR1 MDHEN and CDR2 SYDVKM. DNA of the CDR3: TGTGCCAGCAGTTTGGGGGGACAAAGCACAGATACGCAGTATTTT. Encoded protein: CASSLGGQSTDTQYF.